This T cell receptor (beta chain) was captured by sequencing in a study of cytomegalovirus exposure and HLA in healthy donors. Trimming pared 6 bases from V and 7 bases from J, leaving 19 bases between. The CDR3 length is 14 residues. Germline assignment: CDR1 KGHSH and CDR2 LQKENI. This PCR relied on a set of 60 Vbeta primers and 13 Jbeta primers. Sequenced by immunoSEQ multiplex PCR; TCRdb stores in-frame clones only, minus some. The top ten hold around 3.2% of the sample, which has about 95,000 clones, 65% to 90% seen once. The chain carries TRBV18 and TRBJ2-7, with TRBD1 as a possible D gene (6 bases). This sequence was found in a man between 25 and 39 years old in good health and CMV-seropositive. The sequenced sample was PBMCs. CDR3 region: CASSLDRQVEEQYF. The DNA of the CDR3 is TGTGCCAGCTCCCTCGACCGACAGGTAGAGGAGCAGTACTTC.